Below, 22 T cell receptor beta chains from the same sample are listed, as sequenced in a study of Ad26.COV2.S vaccination and SARS-CoV-2 variants. Produced via immunoSEQ multiplex PCR; TCRdb's table is partial and in-frame only. The table includes roughly 350,000 clones, around 88% detected once. Stated treatment: around 19 received Ad26.COV2.S at low or high dose, single or two shots; roughly 5 received placebo; per-sample allocation not given. Following the first vaccine or placebo injection, samples were taken on day 63. This specimen was peripheral blood, taken in a trial of Ad26.COV2.S vaccine versus placebo. These receptors all come from a person aged 18 to 65 who received the Ad26.COV2.S COVID-19 vaccine or a placebo.

The chain links TRBV29-1 to TRBJ1-1; the D gene is possibly TRBD1 (5 bases). CDR3 length: 15 residues. V lost 4 bases and J lost 1, with 16 bases in between. The V gene's germline CDR1 is SQVTM and CDR2 ANQGSEA. CDR3 in amino acids: CSVVPQGGTNTEAFF. Written as DNA, the CDR3 is TGCAGCGTTGTACCTCAGGGCGGGACGAACACTGAAGCTTTCTTT.

On this clone: Other DNA sequences in the same sample also yield this CDR3. This chain connects TRBV28 to TRBJ1-3; D unresolved. The germline CDR1 and CDR2 sequences are MDHEN and SYDVKM. Trimming took off 2 bases at V and 0 bases at J, with 14 bases between the two ends. CDR3 length: 17 residues. The CDR3 sequence is CASSLTGFTSSGNTIYF. The CDR3 DNA reads as TGTGCCAGCAGTTTAACTGGATTTACGAGCTCTGGAAACACCATATATTTT. Full variable domain (outside the CDR3, taken from reference TRBV28 and TRBJ1-3): DVKVTQSSRYLVKRTGEKVFLECVQDMDHENMFWYRQDPGLGLRLIYFSYDVKMKEKGDIPEGYSVSREKKERFSLILESASTNQTSMYLCASSLTGFTSSGNTIYFGEGSWLTVV.

The V call is TRBV23-1, the J call TRBJ2-1, with 11 bases lining up with TRBD1. TRBV23-1 is noted as an ORF with a role that remains uncertain. V lost 3 bases and J lost 9; bases outside the gene matches: 4. The CDR3 runs to 14 residues. CDR3 DNA: TGCGCCAGCAGTCATCCTGGACAGGGGGCTGAGCAGTTCTTC. This sequence encodes CASSHPGQGAEQFF.

The rearrangement joins TRBV10-2 to TRBJ2-5; D is unresolved. Germline V gene sequence: CDR1 WSHSY, CDR2 SAAADI. Trimming left V 0 bases short and J 5 bases short, with 1 base between. The CDR3 spans 11 residues. The CDR3 loop is CASSESETQYF. DNA for the CDR3: TGCGCCAGCAGTGAGTCTGAGACCCAGTACTTC.

The rearrangement links TRBV19 to TRBJ2-1, with TRBD1 matching over 11 bases. Trimming at V came to 0 bases and at J to 2 bases, leaving 3 bases not matched to a gene. CDR1 and CDR2 (germline): LNHDA, SQIVND (reference sequence). CDR3 size: 17 residues. The CDR3 DNA reads TGTGCCAGTAGTATAGAGGGGACAGGGGGACCCTACAATGAGCAGTTCTTC. It yields the protein CASSIEGTGGPYNEQFF.

This clone was seen just once. The J gene is TRBJ1-5, the V gene TRBV30, with D uncertain. Germline V gene data show CDR1 as GTSNPN and CDR2 as SVGIG (reference sequence). This CDR3 spans 14 amino acids. Trimming left V 0 bases short and J 0 bases short, with 6 bases between. The chain's CDR3 is CAWSVGISNQPQHF. The CDR3 DNA reads TGTGCCTGGAGTGTGGGGATTAGCAATCAGCCCCAGCATTTT.

The chain couples TRBV19 to TRBJ2-5; 7 nucleotides match TRBD1. The CDR3 spans 13 residues. The V gene end was trimmed by 8 bases and the J gene end by 5 bases; junction bases not matched to a gene: 8. Germline V lookup: CDR1 LNHDA, CDR2 SQIVND (reference sequence). As DNA, the CDR3 is TGTGCCAGTCAGCACAGGGGTTTGGAGACCCAGTACTTC. Its protein is CASQHRGLETQYF.

The V gene is TRBV7-2, the J gene TRBJ2-5; the D gene is possibly TRBD2 (5 bases). The CDR3 runs 15 residues. Trimming removed 4 bases from V and 5 bases from J, with 17 bases in between. Germline V gene sequence: CDR1 SGHTA, CDR2 FQGNSA. The CDR3 loop is CASSSGYTRGETQYF. For the CDR3, the DNA is TGTGCCAGCAGCTCGGGATACACAAGAGGGGAGACCCAGTACTTC.

The chain couples TRBV27 to TRBJ1-4, with D uncertain. Looked up from germline, CDR1 is MNHEY and CDR2 is SMNVEV (reference sequence). V was clipped by 5 bases and J by 4 bases, with 14 bases between them. CDR3 length equals 15 residues. CDR3 amino acids: CASSGRRTNNEKLFF. CDR3 in DNA: TGTGCCAGCAGTGGCCGGCGGACCAATAATGAAAAACTGTTTTTT.

Only a few counts were recorded for this clone. The chain uses TRBV2 and TRBJ2-7, with D perhaps assigned TRBD1 or TRBD2 (5 bases each). V was trimmed by 7 bases and J by 3 bases, leaving 10 bases between them. The germline V gene has CDR1 SNHLY and CDR2 FYNNEI. The CDR3 runs to 12 residues. CDR3 amino acids: CASKRGSYEQYF. Written as DNA, the CDR3 is TGTGCCAGCAAGAGGGGAAGCTACGAGCAGTACTTC.

The chain carries TRBV7-9 and TRBJ2-1; the D gene could be TRBD1 or TRBD2 (5 bases each). The V and J ends lost 5 bases and 13 bases respectively, with 15 bases between them. Germline values: CDR1 SEHNR, CDR2 FQNEAQ (reference sequence). CDR3 length: 12 residues. CDR3 region: CASSPIGERQFF. CDR3 sequence (DNA): TGTGCCAGCAGCCCGATAGGGGAGCGTCAGTTCTTC.

The chain carries TRBV28 and TRBJ1-5; tentative D call: TRBD1 (6 bases). Germline values: CDR1 MDHEN, CDR2 SYDVKM. The germline V and J ends were trimmed by 4 bases and 0 bases, with 25 bases remaining between them. The CDR3 spans 20 residues. The CDR3 bases are TGTGCCAGCAGTTCAAAAACTCCGGGACACTGGAAACTTAGCAATCAGCCCCAGCATTTT. Translated: CASSSKTPGHWKLSNQPQHF.

The chain employs TRBV28 and TRBJ2-7, with D tentatively TRBD1 (5 bases). The length of the CDR3 is 11 residues. The germline V gene has CDR1 MDHEN and CDR2 SYDVKM. Trimming cost V 11 bases and J 5 bases, with 13 bases left between them. CDR3 residues: CAGQGSHEQYF. In DNA, the CDR3 is TGTGCCGGTCAGGGTAGCCACGAGCAGTACTTC.

The chain carries TRBV10-3 and TRBJ2-5; D might be TRBD1 (5 bases). The germline V and J ends were trimmed by 4 bases and 5 bases, with 17 bases remaining between them. This CDR3 contains 15 residues. Germline assignment: CDR1 ENHRY and CDR2 SYGVKD. CDR3 bases: TGTGCCATCAGTGGAGACAGACCCCCCATGGAGACCCAGTACTTC. This gives the protein CAISGDRPPMETQYF.

The genes are TRBV5-1 and TRBJ2-7; D gene ambiguous. The V end was cut by 7 bases, the J end by 5 bases, with 19 bases between. Germline-derived CDR1 and CDR2 are SGHRS and YFSETQ. The CDR3 is 14 residues long. The CDR3 loop is CASAQVSGFDEQYF. The CDR3 nucleotides are TGCGCCAGCGCCCAAGTTTCAGGCTTCGACGAGCAGTACTTC.

The chain employs TRBV9 and TRBJ2-2, with TRBD2 matching 13 bases. J lost 4 bases, V lost 3 bases, and 6 bases had no gene match. The CDR3 consists of 17 residues. Germline V CDR1 and CDR2: SGDLS, YYNGEE. CDR3 in amino acids: CASSASTSGGATGELFF. The CDR3 DNA reads TGTGCCAGCAGCGCGTCCACTAGCGGGGGGGCCACCGGGGAGCTGTTTTTT.

V and J are TRBV27 and TRBJ2-7, with D tentatively TRBD1 (6 bases). CDR1 is MNHEY and CDR2 is SMNVEV in the germline V gene (reference sequence). Trimming removed 5 bases from V and 5 bases from J, with 16 bases in between. The CDR3 totals 14 residues. Written as DNA, the CDR3 is TGTGCCAGCAGTAAATACAGGGATTTCGACGAGCAGTACTTC. As protein: CASSKYRDFDEQYF.

This chain joins TRBV9 and TRBJ1-5; D remains unclear. V was cut by 3 bases and J by 2 bases, with 9 bases left in between. This CDR3 spans 14 amino acids. The germline V gene has CDR1 SGDLS and CDR2 YYNGEE. CDR3 in amino acids: CASSAEWGNQPQHF. The CDR3 DNA is TGTGCCAGCAGCGCCGAATGGGGCAATCAGCCCCAGCATTTT.

The chain uses TRBV5-6 and TRBJ1-6, with TRBD1 matching 9 bases. Germline-derived CDR1 and CDR2 are SGHDT and YYEEEE. V shed 0 bases and J 7 bases; nucleotides not matched to a gene: 5. The CDR3 is made up of 16 amino acids. This CDR3 is CASSLAQGAGNSPLHF. The CDR3 nucleotides are TGTGCCAGCAGCTTGGCACAGGGGGCAGGCAATTCACCCCTCCACTTT.

The rearrangement uses TRBV7-9 and TRBJ1-1; D ambiguous. The germline V gene has CDR1 SEHNR and CDR2 FQNEAQ (reference sequence). This CDR3 spans 14 amino acids. The ends were cut back, 5 bases at V and 4 bases at J, with 14 bases in the middle. CDR3 loop: CASSKAQGATEAFF. The CDR3 DNA reads TGTGCCAGCAGCAAAGCACAAGGAGCCACTGAAGCTTTCTTT.

This sequence joins TRBV18 and TRBJ2-7; 9 bases match TRBD1. Germline V CDR1 and CDR2: KGHSH, LQKENI. The J segment lost 5 bases and the V segment lost 5 bases, leaving 7 bases of the junction unmatched. This CDR3 spans 14 amino acids. Written as DNA, the CDR3 is TGTGCCAGCTCAAATAGGACAGGGGCGAACGAGCAGTACTTC. Its translation is CASSNRTGANEQYF.

The genes are TRBV7-9 and TRBJ2-7, with D perhaps assigned TRBD1 or TRBD2 (5 bases each). Trimming pared 1 base from V and 2 bases from J, leaving 9 bases between. In germline, CDR1 is SEHNR, CDR2 FQNEAQ (reference sequence). The CDR3 sequence is 14 residues long. The CDR3 coding sequence is TGTGCCAGCAGCTTAGGGGACGGCACCTACGAGCAGTACTTC. Encoded protein: CASSLGDGTYEQYF.